The present entry profiles one T cell receptor beta chain with its context. Its antigen remains unknown. The data belong to a study of cytomegalovirus exposure and HLA in healthy donors. General study points: Rare TCR sequences predominated, though certain public TCRs were found in many donors. Among the CMV-associated chains, a few were confirmed in vitro as specific for CMV antigens.

Per germline, CDR1 SGHRS and CDR2 YFSETQ. Trimming took 4 bases from V and 5 from J; bases not matched to a gene: 11. This CDR3 has 16 residues. Every donor was a healthy person donating bone marrow. The PCR was carried out with 60 Vbeta primers and 13 Jbeta primers. Assay: immunoSEQ multiplex PCR; the TCRdb copy retains only in-frame clones and omits some. This listing includes about 120,000 clones. Sequenced input: PBMCs. The source is a woman aged 40 to 55 in good health and CMV-seropositive. V gene TRBV5-1 combines with J gene TRBJ2-5; TRBD1 matches at 10 bases. CDR3 loop: CASSLQTTGGGETQYF. The CDR3 DNA reads as TGCGCCAGCAGCCTACAAACGACAGGGGGCGGCGAGACCCAGTACTTC.